This TCR beta chain appears in the sequencing data of a study of blood T cells in healthy people across ages. CDR1 and CDR2 from the germline V gene are MDHEN and SYDVKM. The CDR3 is made up of 14 amino acids. V was trimmed by 7 bases and J by 0 bases, leaving 10 bases between them. Sample donors were healthy Caucasian individuals that came from Russia, aged about 6 to 100. Using a J-beta primer mix together with a sample-barcoded 5' primer, a second PCR was run for roughly 6 to 12 cycles. MiXCR was run by TCRdb on the 5' RACE reads, yielding one entry per CDR3 protein. The data contain roughly 900,000 distinct CDR3 sequences, roughly 43% of them singletons. Study conclusions and caveats: A roughly linear age-dependent decrease characterized TCR beta diversity per million T cells. Fewer expanded clones and more diversity marked long-lived versus aged donors.

In the case of this clonotype: What it binds is not known.

This receptor was taken from a man aged 30-40 years in good health. The V call is TRBV28, the J call TRBJ1-3; D is undetermined. The specimen was blood. The CDR3 loop reads CASNSIFSGNTIYF. CDR3 sequence (DNA): TGTGCCAGCAATTCAATCTTCTCTGGAAACACCATATATTTT.